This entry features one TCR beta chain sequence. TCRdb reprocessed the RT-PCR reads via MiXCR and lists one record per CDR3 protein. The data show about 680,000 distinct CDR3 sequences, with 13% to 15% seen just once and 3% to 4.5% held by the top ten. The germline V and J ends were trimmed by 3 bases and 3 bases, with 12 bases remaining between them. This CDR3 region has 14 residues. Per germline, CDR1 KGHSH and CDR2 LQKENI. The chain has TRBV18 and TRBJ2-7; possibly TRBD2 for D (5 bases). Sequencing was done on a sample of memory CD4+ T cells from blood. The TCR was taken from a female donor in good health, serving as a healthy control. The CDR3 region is CASSPTGNFYEQYF. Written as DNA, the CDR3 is TGTGCCAGCTCACCCACCGGGAATTTCTACGAGCAGTACTTC.